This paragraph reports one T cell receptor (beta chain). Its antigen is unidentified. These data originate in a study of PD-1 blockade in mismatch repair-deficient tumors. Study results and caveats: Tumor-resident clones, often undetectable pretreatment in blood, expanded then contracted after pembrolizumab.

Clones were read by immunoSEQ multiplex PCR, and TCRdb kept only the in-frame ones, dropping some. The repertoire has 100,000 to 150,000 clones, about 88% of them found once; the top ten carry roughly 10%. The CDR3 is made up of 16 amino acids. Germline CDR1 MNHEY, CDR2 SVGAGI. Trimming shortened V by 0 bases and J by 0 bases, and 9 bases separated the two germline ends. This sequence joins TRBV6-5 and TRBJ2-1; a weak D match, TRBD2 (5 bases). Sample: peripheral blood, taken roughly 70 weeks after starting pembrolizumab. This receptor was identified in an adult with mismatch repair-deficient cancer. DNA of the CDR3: TGTGCCAGCAGTTACTCGAGCGGTAGCTCCTACAATGAGCAGTTCTTC. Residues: CASSYSSGSSYNEQFF.